Listed below are T cell receptor beta chains from one sample, sequenced in a study of blood T cell repertoires in COVID-19. TCRdb's copy holds only in-frame clones and misses some; the assay was immunoSEQ multiplex PCR. The sample holds 200,000 or so clones, about 85% seen once. The source material was PBMCs or T cells enriched from blood (not recorded which). These TCRs come from a man aged 25-45 years who had recovered from COVID-19. CDR3s include the opening cysteine and the closing phenylalanine or tryptophan. Each record gives: V gene, CDR3 length, J gene, CDR3 protein.

V gene: TRBV24-1
CDR3 length: 14
J gene: TRBJ2-2
CDR3 protein: CATSEPGDTGELFF

V gene: TRBV5-1
CDR3 length: 16
J gene: TRBJ1-1
CDR3 protein: CASSLGEGTANTEAFF

V gene: TRBV19
CDR3 length: 16
J gene: TRBJ2-5
CDR3 protein: CASSPGQGMNRATQYF

V gene: TRBV3-1/TRBV3-2
CDR3 length: 15
J gene: TRBJ2-7
CDR3 protein: CASSQVSGRAYEQYF

V gene: TRBV12-3/TRBV12-4
CDR3 length: 12
J gene: TRBJ1-5
CDR3 protein: CASSPSPQPQHF

V gene: TRBV14
CDR3 length: 14
J gene: TRBJ2-3
CDR3 protein: CASSQRESTDTQYF

V gene: TRBV3-1/TRBV3-2
CDR3 length: 12
J gene: TRBJ2-7
CDR3 protein: CASSQAAYEQYF

V gene: TRBV24-1
CDR3 length: 14
J gene: TRBJ2-7
CDR3 protein: CATVYTGVSYEQYF

V gene: TRBV2
CDR3 length: 11
J gene: TRBJ2-7
CDR3 protein: CARGAAYEQYF

V gene: TRBV18
CDR3 length: 14
J gene: TRBJ2-2
CDR3 protein: CASTIRANTGELFF

V gene: TRBV2
CDR3 length: 12
J gene: TRBJ2-1
CDR3 protein: CASRVEHDEQFF

V gene: TRBV5-1
CDR3 length: 15
J gene: TRBJ2-7
CDR3 protein: CASSGDSFTTSEQYF

V gene: TRBV10-3
CDR3 length: 16
J gene: TRBJ1-5
CDR3 protein: CAISESDRVGDQPQHF

V gene: TRBV27
CDR3 length: 18
J gene: TRBJ2-7
CDR3 protein: CASRGGGFRQGVPYEQYF